One sample yielded the 22 T cell receptor beta chains listed below, sequenced in a study of shared clonotypes between healthy human individuals. Sequencing used immunoSEQ multiplex PCR; TCRdb keeps in-frame clones, though not all of them. The top ten hold 1.2% to 1.5% of the sample, which has over a million clones, around 74% seen once. The sequencing sample was made of memory CD4+ T cells sorted from blood. Subset indicated: CD45RA-negative fraction. Every receptor here comes from a man younger than 30 in good health.

The V call is TRBV5-1, the J call TRBJ1-1, with a possible D match to TRBD1 (5 bases). CDR1 is SGHRS and CDR2 is YFSETQ in the germline V gene. CDR3 length: 16 residues. V lost 0 bases and J 5 bases, leaving 17 bases between the germline ends. The CDR3, as DNA: TGCGCCAGCAGCTTGGAAGGTGAGGGGTTTGGGACTGAAGCTTTCTTT. Amino acid sequence: CASSLEGEGFGTEAFF.

This chain uses TRBV28 with TRBJ1-2; tentative D call: TRBD1 (5 bases). CDR3 length: 13 residues. The V gene's germline CDR1 is MDHEN and CDR2 SYDVKM. Trimming left V 5 bases short and J 2 bases short, with 9 bases between. The CDR3 coding sequence is TGTGCCAGCAGTGACAGTTTCAACTATGGCTACACCTTC. Translation gives CASSDSFNYGYTF.

The chain links TRBV20-1 to TRBJ2-5, with D possibly matching TRBD1 (6 bases). V was cut by 7 bases and J by 3 bases, with 9 bases left in between. Looked up from germline, CDR1 is DFQATT and CDR2 is SNEGSKA (reference sequence). This CDR3 region has 11 residues. The CDR3 here is CSGYREETQYF. In DNA, the CDR3 is TGCAGTGGGTACAGGGAAGAGACCCAGTACTTC.

Worth noting for this clone: Other DNA sequences in this sample translate to the same CDR3. The V call is TRBV7-2, the J call TRBJ2-5; no clear D gene. CDR3 length: 13 residues. The germline CDR1 and CDR2 sequences are SGHTA and FQGNSA. The V end was cut by 1 base, the J end by 1 base, with 4 bases between. The CDR3 loop reads CASSLVVQETQYF. CDR3 coding DNA: TGTGCCAGCAGCTTAGTAGTCCAAGAGACCCAGTACTTC.

This chain uses TRBV18 with TRBJ1-5; D remains unclear. V was clipped by 0 bases and J by 5 bases, with 11 bases between them. The germline V gene has CDR1 KGHSH and CDR2 LQKENI. This CDR3 contains 15 residues. The CDR3, as DNA: TGTGCCAGCTCACCACCAGCCTCCCCTGATCAGCCCCAGCATTTT. Its protein product is CASSPPASPDQPQHF.

The CDR3 DNA is TGTGCCTGGAGTGGGCCAGCGTGGCTCGGGGACTATGGCTACACCTTC. This translates into CAWSGPAWLGDYGYTF. This chain uses TRBV30 with TRBJ1-2; D is unresolved. V was trimmed by 1 base and J by 3 bases, leaving 18 bases between them. The germline CDR1 and CDR2 sequences are GTSNPN and SVGIG (reference sequence). This CDR3 spans 16 amino acids.

The chain employs TRBV4-1 and TRBJ2-3, with 8 bases aligning to TRBD1. The CDR3 sequence is 17 residues long. CDR1 and CDR2 from the germline V gene are MGHRA and YSYEKL. V lost 4 bases and J lost 2; bases outside the gene matches: 11. The DNA of the CDR3 is TGCGCCAGCAGCCTCTTCCAAGGGACAGGACTCACAGATACGCAGTATTTT. Protein sequence: CASSLFQGTGLTDTQYF.

The chain links TRBV29-1 to TRBJ2-7; D possibly corresponds to TRBD2 (6 bases). Trimming shortened V by 7 bases and J by 0 bases, and 16 bases separated the two germline ends. CDR3 length equals 14 residues. The germline V gene has CDR1 SQVTM and CDR2 ANQGSEA. CDR3 protein: CSATERSGSYEQYF. Here the CDR3 DNA reads TGCAGCGCAACCGAACGTAGCGGCTCCTACGAGCAGTACTTC.

The chain combines TRBV5-6 with TRBJ2-1; 10 bases are a match to TRBD1. The junction had 10 bases not matched to a gene; V was cut back by 3 bases and J by 1 base. CDR1 is SGHDT and CDR2 is YYEEEE in the germline V gene. This CDR3 comprises 18 residues. The CDR3 loop reads CASSSGTGAFVSYNEQFF. The CDR3 region has the DNA TGTGCCAGCAGCTCTGGGACAGGGGCGTTCGTATCCTACAATGAGCAGTTCTTC.

V gene TRBV6-1 combines with J gene TRBJ1-2; D is unresolved. Trimming stripped 6 bases from V and 6 bases from J, with 14 bases between. Germline V CDR1 and CDR2: MNHNS, SASEGT. The CDR3 has 13 residues. CDR3 sequence (DNA): TGTGCCAGCAGCGGGGTCGGGGATAATGGCTACACCTTC. As protein: CASSGVGDNGYTF.

This clone was recorded only once. Other nucleotide sequences in the sample specify the same CDR3. The V gene is TRBV6-5, the J gene TRBJ2-7; D might be TRBD1 (5 bases). Per germline, CDR1 MNHEY and CDR2 SVGAGI. CDR3 length: 16 amino acids. The V gene lost 0 bases and the J gene lost 3 bases, with 15 bases spanning the gap. CDR3 in DNA: TGTGCCAGCAGTTACTCGATGGCAGGGAAAGGCTACGAGCAGTACTTC. It is translated as CASSYSMAGKGYEQYF.

The J gene is TRBJ2-7, the V gene TRBV4-1; either TRBD1 or TRBD2 may fit D (5 bases each). The V end was cut by 4 bases, the J end by 7 bases, with 20 bases between. In germline, CDR1 is MGHRA, CDR2 YSYEKL. The CDR3 totals 15 residues. The CDR3 region is CASSPTGGRDREQYF. The CDR3 DNA is TGCGCCAGCAGCCCCACCGGCGGAAGGGACCGTGAGCAGTACTTC.

This chain joins TRBV11-1 and TRBJ2-5; no firm D call. This CDR3 has 13 amino acids. The ends were cut back, 5 bases at V and 2 bases at J, with 9 bases in the middle. Germline V CDR1 and CDR2: SGHAT, FQDESV (reference sequence). In DNA, the CDR3 is TGTGCCAGCAGCCGGGCCGCACAAGAGACCCAGTACTTC. Translation: CASSRAAQETQYF.

This chain connects TRBV6-5 to TRBJ1-1; D possibly corresponds to TRBD1 (6 bases). This CDR3 is 15 amino acids long. Looked up from germline, CDR1 is MNHEY and CDR2 is SVGAGI. Trimming took off 2 bases at V and 2 bases at J, with 12 bases between the two ends. The CDR3 spells CASSYRQGGNTEAFF. The CDR3 DNA follows: TGTGCCAGCAGTTACCGCCAAGGGGGTAACACTGAAGCTTTCTTT.

This clone was counted only a few times. This chain uses TRBV7-2 with TRBJ1-6; D unclear. V was cut by 4 bases and J by 10 bases, with 17 bases left in between. The CDR3 runs 15 residues. In germline, CDR1 is SGHTA, CDR2 FQGNSA. CDR3 amino acids: CASSSLVAGQSPLHF. CDR3 sequence (DNA): TGTGCCAGCAGCTCCCTGGTAGCAGGTCAATCACCCCTCCACTTT.

The chain has TRBV5-4 and TRBJ1-2; 8 bases line up with TRBD1. Germline V gives CDR1 SGHNT, CDR2 YYREEE (reference sequence). The CDR3 totals 15 residues. The V and J ends lost 3 bases and 2 bases, in that order; junction bases with no gene match: 6. DNA of the CDR3: TGTGCCAGCAGCTGGGGAGGACAGGGAAACTATGGCTACACCTTC. Translated: CASSWGGQGNYGYTF.

The V and J genes are TRBV18 and TRBJ2-5; D is possibly TRBD1 (6 bases). This CDR3 is built from 15 residues. CDR1 is KGHSH and CDR2 is LQKENI in the germline V gene. Trimming took 0 bases from V and 1 from J, leaving 9 bases between them. The CDR3 here is CASSPPGTTQETQYF. CDR3 nucleotides: TGTGCCAGCTCACCACCAGGGACAACCCAAGAGACCCAGTACTTC.

The V gene is TRBV25-1, the J gene TRBJ2-3; no reliable D call. The V and J ends lost 3 bases and 4 bases respectively, with 8 bases between them. Germline CDR1 MGHDK, CDR2 SYGVNS. This CDR3 has 13 residues. This chain's CDR3 is CASSDTHSDTQYF. The CDR3 nucleotides read TGTGCCAGCAGTGATACTCATTCAGATACGCAGTATTTT.

The chain employs TRBV5-1 and TRBJ2-2; D perhaps matches TRBD2 (7 bases). This CDR3 region has 16 residues. Trimming left V 1 base short and J 5 bases short, with 15 bases between. Germline assignment: CDR1 SGHRS and CDR2 YFSETQ. The CDR3 loop is CASSLSGGASTGELFF. As DNA, the CDR3 is TGCGCCAGCAGCTTGTCTGGGGGGGCCTCAACCGGGGAGCTGTTTTTT.

The chain couples TRBV2 to TRBJ2-5; TRBD1 agrees at 9 bases. The tail of the sequence fits TRBJ2-7 better, so the J call may be wrong. Per germline, CDR1 SNHLY and CDR2 FYNNEI. CDR3 size: 14 residues. Here the CDR3 DNA reads TGTGCCAGCAATGAGGAACAGGGGGCTTACGAGCAGTACTTC. Protein: CASNEEQGAYEQYF.

In this sample, this clone turned up once. The rearrangement uses TRBV30 and TRBJ2-1; TRBD2 matches 8 bases. The V gene end was trimmed by 4 bases and the J gene end by 4 bases; junction bases not matched to a gene: 9. Germline CDR1 reads GTSNPN; CDR2 reads SVGIG (reference sequence). CDR3 length: 15 amino acids. The CDR3 sequence is CAWNRGGGFYNEQFF. The CDR3 DNA is TGTGCCTGGAACCGGGGGGGTGGCTTTTACAATGAGCAGTTCTTC.

The CDR3 loop reads CASSLAAGVQADTQYF. Here the CDR3 DNA reads TGTGCCAGCAGCTTAGCGGCGGGAGTGCAGGCAGATACGCAGTATTTT. The chain recombines TRBV7-9 with TRBJ2-3, with TRBD2 matching over 7 bases. This CDR3 spans 16 amino acids. The trim removed 0 bases at V and 4 bases at J, leaving 7 bases unmatched. Looked up from germline, CDR1 is SEHNR and CDR2 is FQNEAQ (reference sequence).